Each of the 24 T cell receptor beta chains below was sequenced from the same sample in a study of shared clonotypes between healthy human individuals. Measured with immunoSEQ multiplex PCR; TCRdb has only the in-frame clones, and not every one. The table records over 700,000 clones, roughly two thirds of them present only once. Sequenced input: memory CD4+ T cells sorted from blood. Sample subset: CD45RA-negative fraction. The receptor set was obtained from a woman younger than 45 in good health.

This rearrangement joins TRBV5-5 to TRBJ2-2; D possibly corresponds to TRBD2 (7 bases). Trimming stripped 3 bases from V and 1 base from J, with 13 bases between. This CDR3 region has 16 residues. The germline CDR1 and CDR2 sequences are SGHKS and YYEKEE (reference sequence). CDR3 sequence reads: CASSWGGRGNTGELFF. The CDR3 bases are TGTGCCAGCAGCTGGGGGGGGCGGGGGAACACCGGGGAGCTGTTTTTT.

This chain's CDR3 is CASSTRTDGYTF. The DNA for the CDR3 is TGCGCCAGCAGCACGCGGACAGATGGCTACACCTTC. This sequence joins TRBV5-1 and TRBJ1-2, with D tentatively TRBD1 (6 bases). The CDR3 covers 12 residues. V was pared by 4 bases and J by 6 bases, with 10 bases between. Germline-derived CDR1 and CDR2 are SGHRS and YFSETQ.

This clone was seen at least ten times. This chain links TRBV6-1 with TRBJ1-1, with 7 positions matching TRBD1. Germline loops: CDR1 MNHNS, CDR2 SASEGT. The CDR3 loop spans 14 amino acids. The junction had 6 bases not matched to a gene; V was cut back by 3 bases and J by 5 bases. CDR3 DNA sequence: TGTGCCAGCAGTGACACAGGGGCCGTGACTGAAGCTTTCTTT. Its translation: CASSDTGAVTEAFF.

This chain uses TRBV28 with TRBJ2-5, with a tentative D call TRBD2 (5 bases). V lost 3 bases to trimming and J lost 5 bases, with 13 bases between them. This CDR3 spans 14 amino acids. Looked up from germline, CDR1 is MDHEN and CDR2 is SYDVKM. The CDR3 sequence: CASSFPGSVETQYF. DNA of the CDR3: TGTGCCAGCAGTTTTCCGGGATCCGTGGAGACCCAGTACTTC.

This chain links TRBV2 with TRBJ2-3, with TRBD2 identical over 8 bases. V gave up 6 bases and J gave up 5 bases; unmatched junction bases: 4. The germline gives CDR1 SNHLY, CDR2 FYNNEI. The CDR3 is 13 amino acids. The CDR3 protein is CASSRAGEDTQYF. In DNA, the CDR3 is TGTGCCAGCAGCCGAGCGGGAGAAGATACGCAGTATTTT.

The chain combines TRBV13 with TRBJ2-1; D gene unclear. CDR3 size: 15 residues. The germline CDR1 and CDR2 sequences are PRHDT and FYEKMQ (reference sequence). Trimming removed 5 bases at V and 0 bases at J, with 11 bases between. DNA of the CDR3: TGTGCCAGCAGCCTTCGACGGAGCTCCTACAATGAGCAGTTCTTC. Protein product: CASSLRRSSYNEQFF.

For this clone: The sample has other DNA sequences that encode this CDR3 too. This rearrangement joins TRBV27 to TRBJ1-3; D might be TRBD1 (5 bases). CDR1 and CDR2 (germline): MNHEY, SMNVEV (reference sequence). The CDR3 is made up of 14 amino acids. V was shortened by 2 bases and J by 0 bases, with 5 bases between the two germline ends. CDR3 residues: CASSLGHSGNTIYF. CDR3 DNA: TGTGCCAGCAGTTTAGGACACTCTGGAAACACCATATATTTT.

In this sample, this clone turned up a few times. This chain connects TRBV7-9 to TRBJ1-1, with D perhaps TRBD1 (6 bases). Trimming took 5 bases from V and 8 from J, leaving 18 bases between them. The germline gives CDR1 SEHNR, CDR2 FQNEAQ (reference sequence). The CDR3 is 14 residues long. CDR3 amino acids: CASSPGGPPGEAFF. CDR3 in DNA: TGTGCCAGCAGCCCCGGGGGGCCCCCGGGGGAAGCTTTCTTT. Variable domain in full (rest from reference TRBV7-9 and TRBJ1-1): DTGVSQNPRHKITKRGQNVTFRCDPISEHNRLYWYRQTLGQGPEFLTYFQNEAQLEKSRLLSDRFSAERPKGSFSTLEIQRTEQGDSAMYLCASSPGGPPGEAFFGQGTRLTVV.

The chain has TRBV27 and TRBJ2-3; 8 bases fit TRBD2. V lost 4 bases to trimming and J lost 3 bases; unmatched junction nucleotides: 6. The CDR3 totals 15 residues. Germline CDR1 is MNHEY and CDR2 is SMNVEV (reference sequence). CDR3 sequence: CASSSSSGITDTQYF. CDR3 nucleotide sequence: TGTGCCAGCAGTTCAAGTAGCGGGATAACAGATACGCAGTATTTT.

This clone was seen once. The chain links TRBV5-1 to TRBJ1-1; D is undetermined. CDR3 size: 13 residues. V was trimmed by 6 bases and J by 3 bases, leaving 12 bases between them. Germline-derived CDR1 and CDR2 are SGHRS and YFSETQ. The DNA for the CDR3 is TGCGCCAGCAAGTTCGACGCGGACACTGAAGCTTTCTTT. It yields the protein CASKFDADTEAFF.

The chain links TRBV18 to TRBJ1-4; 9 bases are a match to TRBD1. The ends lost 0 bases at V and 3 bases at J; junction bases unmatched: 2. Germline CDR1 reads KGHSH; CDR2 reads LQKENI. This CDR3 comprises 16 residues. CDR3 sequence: CASSPPGQGPNEKLFF. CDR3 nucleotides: TGTGCCAGCTCACCACCTGGACAGGGGCCTAATGAAAAACTGTTTTTT.

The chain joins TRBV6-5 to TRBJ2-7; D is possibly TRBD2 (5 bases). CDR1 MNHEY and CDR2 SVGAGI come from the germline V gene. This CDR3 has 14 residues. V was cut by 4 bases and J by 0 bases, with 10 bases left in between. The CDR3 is CASSLSGSSYEQYF. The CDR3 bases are TGTGCCAGCAGTTTAAGCGGCAGCTCCTACGAGCAGTACTTC.

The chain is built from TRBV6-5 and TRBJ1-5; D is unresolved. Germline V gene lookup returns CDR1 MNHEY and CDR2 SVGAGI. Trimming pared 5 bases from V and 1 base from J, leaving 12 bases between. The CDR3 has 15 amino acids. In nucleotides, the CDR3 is TGTGCCAGCAGTCCATCCAGATTGAGCAATCAGCCCCAGCATTTT. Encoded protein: CASSPSRLSNQPQHF.

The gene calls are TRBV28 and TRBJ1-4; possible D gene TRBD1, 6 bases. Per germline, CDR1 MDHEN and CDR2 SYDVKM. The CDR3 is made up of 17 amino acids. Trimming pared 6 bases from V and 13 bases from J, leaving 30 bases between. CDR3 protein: CASSLSVPGRLRGGLFF. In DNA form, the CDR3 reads TGTGCCAGCAGCCTTAGCGTACCGGGACGGTTAAGGGGGGGACTGTTTTTT. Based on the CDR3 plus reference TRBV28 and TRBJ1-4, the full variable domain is DVKVTQSSRYLVKRTGEKVFLECVQDMDHENMFWYRQDPGLGLRLIYFSYDVKMKEKGDIPEGYSVSREKKERFSLILESASTNQTSMYLCASSLSVPGRLRGGLFFGSGTQLSVL.

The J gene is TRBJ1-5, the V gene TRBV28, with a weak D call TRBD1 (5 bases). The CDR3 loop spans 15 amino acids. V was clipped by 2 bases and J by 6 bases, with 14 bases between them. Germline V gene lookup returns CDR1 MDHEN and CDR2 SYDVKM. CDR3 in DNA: TGTGCCAGCAGTTTAGGCTCCGTGAGGGGTCAGCCCCAGCATTTT. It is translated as CASSLGSVRGQPQHF. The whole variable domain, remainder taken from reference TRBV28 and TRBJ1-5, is DVKVTQSSRYLVKRTGEKVFLECVQDMDHENMFWYRQDPGLGLRLIYFSYDVKMKEKGDIPEGYSVSREKKERFSLILESASTNQTSMYLCASSLGSVRGQPQHFGDGTRLSIL.

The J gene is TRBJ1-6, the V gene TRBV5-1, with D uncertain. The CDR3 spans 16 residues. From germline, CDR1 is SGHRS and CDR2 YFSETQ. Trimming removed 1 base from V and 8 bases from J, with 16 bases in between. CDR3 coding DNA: TGCGCCAGCAGCTTGCGACCCCCTGCGATGGATTCACCCCTCCACTTT. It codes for CASSLRPPAMDSPLHF.

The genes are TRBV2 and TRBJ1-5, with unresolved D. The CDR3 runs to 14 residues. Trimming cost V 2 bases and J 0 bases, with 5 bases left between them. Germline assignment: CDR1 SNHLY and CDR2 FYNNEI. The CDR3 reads CASSERNSNQPQHF. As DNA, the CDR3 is TGTGCCAGCAGTGAACGCAATAGCAATCAGCCCCAGCATTTT.

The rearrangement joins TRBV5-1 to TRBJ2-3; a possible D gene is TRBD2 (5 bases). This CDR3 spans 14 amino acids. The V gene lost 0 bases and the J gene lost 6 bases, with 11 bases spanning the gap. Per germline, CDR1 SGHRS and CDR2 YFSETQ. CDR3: CASSLAQEEDTQYF. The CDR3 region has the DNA TGCGCCAGCAGCTTGGCGCAGGAGGAGGATACGCAGTATTTT. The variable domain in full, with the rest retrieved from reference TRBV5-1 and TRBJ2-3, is KAGVTQTPRYLIKTRGQQVTLSCSPISGHRSVSWYQQTPGQGLQFLFEYFSETQRNKGNFPGRFSGRQFSNSRSEMNVSTLELGDSALYLCASSLAQEEDTQYFGPGTRLTVL.

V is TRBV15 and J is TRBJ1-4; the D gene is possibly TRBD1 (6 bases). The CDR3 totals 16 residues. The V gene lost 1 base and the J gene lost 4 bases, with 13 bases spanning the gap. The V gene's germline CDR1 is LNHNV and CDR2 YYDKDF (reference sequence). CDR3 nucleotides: TGTGCCACCAGCAGAGTTTCTCGGGGGCGTAATGAAAAACTGTTTTTT. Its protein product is CATSRVSRGRNEKLFF.

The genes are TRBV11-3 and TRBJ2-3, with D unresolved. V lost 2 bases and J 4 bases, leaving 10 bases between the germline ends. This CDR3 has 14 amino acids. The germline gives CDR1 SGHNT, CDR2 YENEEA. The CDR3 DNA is TGTGCCAGCAGCTTAACCCCGGCTTCAGATACGCAGTATTTT. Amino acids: CASSLTPASDTQYF.

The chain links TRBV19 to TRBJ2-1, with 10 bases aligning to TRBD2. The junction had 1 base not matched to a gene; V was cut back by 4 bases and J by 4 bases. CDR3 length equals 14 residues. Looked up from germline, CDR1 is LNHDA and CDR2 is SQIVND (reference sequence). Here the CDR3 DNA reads TGTGCCAGTAGTAAGCGGGAGGGATACAATGAGCAGTTCTTC. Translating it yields CASSKREGYNEQFF.

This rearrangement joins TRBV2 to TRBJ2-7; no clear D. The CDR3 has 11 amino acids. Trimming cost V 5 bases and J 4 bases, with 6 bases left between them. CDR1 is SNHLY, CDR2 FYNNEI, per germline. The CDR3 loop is CASSQEYEQYF. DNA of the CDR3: TGTGCCAGCAGTCAAGAGTACGAGCAGTACTTC.

The CDR3 DNA is TGCGCCAGCAGCTTTGGTGGGGCCAACGTCCTGACTTTC. Translation: CASSFGGANVLTF. V gene TRBV5-1 combines with J gene TRBJ2-6, with D hard to call. Germline lookup yields CDR1 SGHRS and CDR2 YFSETQ. The CDR3 sequence is 13 residues long. With 2 bases removed from V and 3 bases from J, the gap between germline ends came to 3 bases.

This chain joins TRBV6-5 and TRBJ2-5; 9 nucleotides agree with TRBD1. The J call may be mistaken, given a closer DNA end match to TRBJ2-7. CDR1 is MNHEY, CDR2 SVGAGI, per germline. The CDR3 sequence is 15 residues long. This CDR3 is CASSYSPGQGYEQYF. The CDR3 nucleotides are TGTGCCAGCAGTTACTCTCCGGGACAGGGTTACGAGCAGTACTTC.